The TCR beta chain under discussion was sequenced for a study of regulatory T cells in long-lasting Graves disease. Germline-derived CDR1 and CDR2 are KGHDR and SFDVKD. The CDR3 sequence is 13 residues long. V gave up 9 bases and J gave up 3 bases; unmatched junction bases: 4. The time point denotes: newly diagnosed GD, antithyroid drugs for less than 3 months. The TCR library was made from RNA that had been extracted from PBMCs in TRIzol. This clonotype was observed a handful of times. Through Arm-PCR of CDR3 regions and iRepertoire HTBI primers, TCR beta libraries were built. TCRdb passed the multiplex PCR reads through MiXCR, listing each CDR3 protein once. This table holds 350,000 to 500,000 distinct CDR3 sequences, about 16% found once. In addition, the sample was reused for a study of T cells in Graves' hyperthyroidism and ophthalmopathy.

The gene calls are TRBV24-1 and TRBJ1-5; 7 bases agree with TRBD1. The sample consisted of peripheral blood mononuclear cells (PBMCs), taken at new diagnosis, from a patient treated with antithyroid drugs. This TCR was sampled from a woman between 18 and 29 years old with Graves disease. The CDR3 reads CATGTAYNQPQHF. CDR3 coding DNA: TGTGCCACCGGGACAGCTTACAATCAGCCCCAGCATTTT.